This T cell receptor (beta chain) was documented in a study of cytomegalovirus exposure and HLA in healthy donors. PCR used 60 Vbeta primers and 13 Jbeta primers. Assay used: immunoSEQ multiplex PCR; TCRdb lists only in-frame clones, some missing. The sample consists of about 140,000 clones, roughly 80% of them appearing once. The CDR3 consists of 20 residues. The germline V gene has CDR1 SGDLS and CDR2 YYNGEE. V was clipped by 7 bases and J by 0 bases; unmatched bases: 19. A word on this clone: Antigen unknown.

Findings of the study overall: A later analysis found that most CMV-associated TCR beta chains appeared HLA-restricted.

This TCR derives from a man aged 40-55 years in good health and CMV-seronegative. Sequencing was done on a sample of PBMCs. The rearrangement links TRBV9 to TRBJ2-6; 7 bases are shared with TRBD1. The CDR3 region is CASSINVRDRPSSGANVLTF. CDR3 bases: TGTGCCAGCTCCATTAACGTTAGGGACAGACCAAGCTCTGGGGCCAACGTCCTGACTTTC.